The entry below describes one TCR beta chain. These data are taken from a study of blood T cell repertoires in COVID-19. Study as a whole: Samples taken during acute and convalescent COVID-19 were collected in the United States, Italy and Spain. PBMCs, B-cell-depleted T cells, or T cells were the source of the cDNA or gDNA that made up the material.

Trimming left V 0 bases short and J 4 bases short, with 8 bases between. Germline CDR1 reads SGHNT; CDR2 reads YYREEE (reference sequence). CDR3 length: 14 residues. Some clones are missing from TCRdb's copy, which holds only in-frame ones; the method was immunoSEQ multiplex PCR. This sample yields around 150,000 clones, of which around nine tenths are seen a single time; around 4.6% belongs to the top ten. The sequence derives from a human donor in a cohort sampled during active COVID-19. This chain links TRBV5-4 with TRBJ1-5; D is ambiguous. Material: peripheral blood. The CDR3 spells CASSLDGLNQPQHF. The CDR3 DNA sequence: TGTGCCAGCAGCTTGGACGGGTTAAATCAGCCCCAGCATTTT.